The entry below gives a single T cell receptor (beta chain) sequence along with its context. No antigen is known for it. Assay used: immunoSEQ multiplex PCR; TCRdb lists only in-frame clones, some missing. Of roughly 130,000 clones listed, roughly 85% are singletons. This sample stems from a study of T cell responses to AZD1222 COVID-19 vaccine. Points from the study as a whole: Among the donors, most were white British and more were female, and clonal diversity was possibly underestimated. Spike-specific TCR breadth rose after two AZD1222 doses, and depth rose as well. None of the repertoires were sampled until the peak T cell response had passed.

J gave up 2 bases and V 4 bases, and 4 bases lay outside the gene matches. Germline V gives CDR1 MNHEY, CDR2 SVGEGT. The CDR3 covers 16 residues. The sequence was obtained from an adult in good health. The chain uses TRBV6-2 or TRBV6-3 and TRBJ1-4; 10 bases are a match to TRBD1. The material was peripheral blood, obtained on day 0 of MenACWY control vaccination. The CDR3 sequence is CASSSGTGVTNEKLFF. For the CDR3, the DNA is TGTGCCAGCAGTTCCGGGACAGGGGTGACTAATGAAAAACTGTTTTTT.